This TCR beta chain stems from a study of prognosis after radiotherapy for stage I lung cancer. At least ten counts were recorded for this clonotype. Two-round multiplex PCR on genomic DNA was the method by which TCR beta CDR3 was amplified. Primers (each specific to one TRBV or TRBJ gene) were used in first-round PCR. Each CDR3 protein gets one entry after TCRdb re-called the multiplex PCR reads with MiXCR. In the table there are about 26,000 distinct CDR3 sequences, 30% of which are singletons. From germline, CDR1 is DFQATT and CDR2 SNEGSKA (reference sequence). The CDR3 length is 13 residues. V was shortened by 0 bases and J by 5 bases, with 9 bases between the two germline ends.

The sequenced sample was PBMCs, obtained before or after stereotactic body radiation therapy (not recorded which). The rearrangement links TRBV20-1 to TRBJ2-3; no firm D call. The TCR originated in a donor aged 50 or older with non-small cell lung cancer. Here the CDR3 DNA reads TGCAGTGCTAGAGAGGACCGAAAAGATACGCAGTATTTT. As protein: CSAREDRKDTQYF.